This T cell receptor (beta chain) was retrieved from a study of cytomegalovirus exposure and HLA in healthy donors. Germline V CDR1 and CDR2: SNHLY, FYNNEI. This CDR3 spans 13 amino acids. V lost 4 bases, J lost 6 bases, and 7 bases lay in between. The PCR was carried out with 60 Vbeta primers and 13 Jbeta primers. Profiling relied on immunoSEQ multiplex PCR, and the TCRdb table lists in-frame clones only, not all of them. The sample has about 35,000 clones, about 80% seen once. This TCR derives from a male donor in good health and CMV-seronegative. Material: PBMCs. V usage is TRBV2 and J usage is TRBJ1-6; D remains unclear. The CDR3 nucleotides are TGTGCCAGCAGTGCCACAGCTAATTCACCCCTCCACTTT. It translates to CASSATANSPLHF.